Shown below are 13 T cell receptor beta chains from a single sample sequenced in a study of T cell responses to AZD1222 COVID-19 vaccine. Using immunoSEQ multiplex PCR, the repertoire was profiled, and TCRdb retains in-frame clones only, with some absent. This table holds over 65,000 clones, 75% to 90% found once. Source: peripheral blood, taken on day 0 of AZD1222 vaccination. The receptors originated from an adult in good health.

The chain is built from TRBV3-1 (or the pseudogene TRBV3-2) and TRBJ1-2; tentatively, D is TRBD1 (5 bases). Germline V gene sequence: CDR1 LGHDT, CDR2 YNNKEL (reference sequence). Deletions cut 1 base from V and 7 bases from J, with 7 bases between. The CDR3 extends over 12 amino acids. CDR3 amino acids: CASSQGRAGYTF. The CDR3 DNA reads as TGTGCCAGCAGCCAAGGCAGGGCTGGCTACACCTTC.

The chain recombines TRBV12-3 or TRBV12-4 with TRBJ2-7, with D perhaps TRBD2 (5 bases). Deletions cut 5 bases from V and 3 bases from J, with 11 bases between. The CDR3 extends over 13 amino acids. CDR3 loop: CASSLKAGYEQYF. DNA of the CDR3: TGTGCCAGCAGTCTAAAGGCGGGCTACGAGCAGTACTTC.

The chain has TRBV11-3 and TRBJ1-1; 11 nucleotides match TRBD1. This CDR3 has 18 amino acids. Germline V gene sequence: CDR1 SGHNT, CDR2 YENEEA. Trimming at V came to 5 bases and at J to 0 bases, leaving 11 bases not matched to a gene. The CDR3 DNA is TGTGCCAGCAGCCTCTACTGGGACAGGGGGACCATGAACACTGAAGCTTTCTTT. It translates to CASSLYWDRGTMNTEAFF.

The J gene is TRBJ1-1, the V gene TRBV29-1; D call uncertain. V lost 6 bases and J 2 bases, leaving 10 bases between the germline ends. There are 12 residues in the CDR3. CDR1 is SQVTM and CDR2 is ANQGSEA in the germline V gene. CDR3 sequence (DNA): TGCAGCGTATCAAGAGCCAACACTGAAGCTTTCTTT. This translates into CSVSRANTEAFF.

This clone was counted a few times. The genes are TRBV18 and TRBJ1-2; 7 nucleotides align to TRBD1. CDR1 is KGHSH and CDR2 is LQKENI in the germline V gene. The CDR3 loop spans 14 amino acids. J lost 6 bases, V lost 4 bases, and 8 bases had no gene match. The DNA for the CDR3 is TGTGCCAGCTCACGGCCCAGGGGGAAGGATGGCTACACCTTC. It codes for CASSRPRGKDGYTF.

This clone has more than one count but fewer than ten. This chain connects TRBV7-2 to TRBJ1-1; D remains unclear. Trimming shortened V by 3 bases and J by 4 bases, and 12 bases separated the two germline ends. In germline, CDR1 is SGHTA, CDR2 FQGNSA. The CDR3 spans 14 residues. CDR3 loop: CASSFQQFSTEAFF. CDR3 nucleotide sequence: TGTGCCAGCAGCTTCCAACAGTTTAGCACTGAAGCTTTCTTT.

The V and J genes are TRBV7-2 and TRBJ1-6; no clear D. Germline V gene data show CDR1 as SGHTA and CDR2 as FQGNSA. The CDR3 loop spans 15 amino acids. Trimming shortened V by 5 bases and J by 10 bases, and 18 bases separated the two germline ends. CDR3 amino acids: CASSPREALGSPLHF. In DNA, the CDR3 is TGTGCCAGCAGCCCTAGAGAGGCTTTGGGCTCACCCCTCCACTTT.

The genes are TRBV2 and TRBJ1-5; D gene uncertain. The CDR3 length is 12 residues. V lost 4 bases, J lost 5 bases, and 6 bases lay in between. The germline CDR1 and CDR2 sequences are SNHLY and FYNNEI. Here the CDR3 reads CASSAFDQPQHF. CDR3 in DNA: TGTGCCAGCAGTGCCTTCGATCAGCCCCAGCATTTT.

This clone was counted a single time. The chain has TRBV2 and TRBJ2-5; TRBD2 aligns across 8 bases. The V segment lost 7 bases and the J segment 5 bases; nucleotides outside the gene matches: 9. This CDR3 comprises 14 residues. From germline, CDR1 is SNHLY and CDR2 FYNNEI. CDR3 protein: CASKNVVAGETQYF. The CDR3 coding sequence is TGTGCCAGCAAGAATGTAGTAGCGGGGGAGACCCAGTACTTC.

The rearrangement links TRBV19 to TRBJ1-2, with 8 bases identical to TRBD1. Germline lookup yields CDR1 LNHDA and CDR2 SQIVND (reference sequence). V was pared by 7 bases and J by 7 bases, with 14 bases of the junction left unmatched. The CDR3 spans 15 residues. CDR3 nucleotide sequence: TGTGCCAGTATCCGGGTGTCAGGGGGCGCTGGTGGCTACACCTTC. This gives the protein CASIRVSGGAGGYTF.

CDR3 sequence: CASSGIGGNTEAFF. In DNA form, the CDR3 reads TGTGCCAGCAGTGGGATAGGGGGGAACACTGAAGCTTTCTTT. The genes are TRBV2 and TRBJ1-1; the D gene is possibly TRBD1 (6 bases). The CDR3 totals 14 residues. V lost 4 bases and J lost 1, with 10 bases in between. The germline V gene encodes CDR1 SNHLY and CDR2 FYNNEI.

The J gene is TRBJ1-6, the V gene TRBV19; D may be TRBD1 (5 bases). The germline V gene encodes CDR1 LNHDA and CDR2 SQIVND (reference sequence). V lost 11 bases, J lost 2 bases, and 19 bases lay in between. This CDR3 is built from 16 residues. CDR3 amino acids: CADYLARGTYNSPLHF. Here the CDR3 DNA reads TGTGCCGACTACCTGGCCCGGGGCACCTATAATTCACCCCTCCACTTT.

The chain combines TRBV5-1 with TRBJ1-5; D possibly corresponds to TRBD1 (5 bases). Germline V gives CDR1 SGHRS, CDR2 YFSETQ. The V gene lost 5 bases and the J gene lost 7 bases, with 16 bases spanning the gap. The length of the CDR3 is 14 residues. The CDR3 loop reads CASSIDSARQPQHF. The CDR3 nucleotides are TGCGCCAGCAGTATCGACAGCGCGCGACAGCCCCAGCATTTT.